This T cell receptor (beta chain) appears in the sequencing data of a study of blood T cell repertoires in COVID-19. Background on the study: Collection of acute and convalescent COVID-19 samples took place in the United States, Italy and Spain. From T cells, B-cell-depleted T cells, or PBMCs came the material, which was cDNA or gDNA.

The CDR3 length is 16 residues. The germline V and J ends were trimmed by 0 bases and 1 base, with 12 bases remaining between them. Germline values: CDR1 KGHSH, CDR2 LQKENI. Authors' analysis steps: Reference gene primer amplification gave nucleated cell count estimates. Method: immunoSEQ multiplex PCR; TCRdb's copy keeps in-frame clones and lacks some. The V and J calls and clone size are taken from that table; D and trimming were inferred from the DNA. This table has 150,000 to 200,000 clones, around 80% appearing once. Followed over time, Seattle patients had been enrolled while infection was active.

This TCR was sampled from a woman aged 65 to 85 with COVID-19, enrolled during active disease. V is TRBV18 and J is TRBJ1-1; D unclear. The sequenced sample consisted of peripheral blood. This CDR3 reads CASSPPNPTQNTEAFF. In nucleotides, the CDR3 is TGTGCCAGCTCACCACCTAATCCAACACAGAACACTGAAGCTTTCTTT.